This T cell receptor beta chain was found in a study of blood T cell repertoires in COVID-19. Only in-frame clones appear in the TCRdb table, and some are missing; sequencing was by immunoSEQ multiplex PCR. The table records approximately 220,000 clones, 80% to 90% of them present only once. Individuals drawn from about 26 US areas were roughly 18 to 100 years old. The receptor's source is a woman aged 40 to 50 with acute COVID-19. The sequenced material came from PBMCs or T cells enriched from blood (not recorded which).

CDR3 nucleotides: TGTGCCAGCAGTGAACAGGTCCCCAATCAGCCCCAGCATTTT. Translation: CASSEQVPNQPQHF. V is TRBV2 and J is TRBJ1-5; D unclear. The CDR3 runs 14 residues. Germline CDR1 SNHLY, CDR2 FYNNEI. With 2 bases removed from V and 3 bases from J, the gap between germline ends came to 8 bases.